Listed here are 10 T cell receptor beta chains from one sample, sequenced in a study of a mutant IDH1 vaccine in newly diagnosed glioma. The method was immunoSEQ multiplex PCR; TCRdb's version includes in-frame clones alone and lacks a portion of them. Here the sample spans about 41,000 clones, 85% to 90% being singletons. The time point is: week 35, safety follow-up. Each dose of the vaccine consisted of 300 ug of mutant IDH1 20-mer peptide, with topical imiquimod. Their cognate antigens are unknown. The sequenced sample was PBMCs, obtained from a glioma patient whose treatment included an IDH1 peptide vaccine. The receptors here all came from a man in his forties with glioma.

The V gene is TRBV19, the J gene TRBJ2-5, with D tentatively TRBD1 or TRBD2 (7 bases each). Germline CDR1 LNHDA, CDR2 SQIVND (reference sequence). The V end was cut by 8 bases, the J end by 5 bases, with 15 bases between. This CDR3 has 13 residues. The CDR3 protein is CASGGGGRETQYF. CDR3 DNA: TGTGCCAGTGGGGGAGGGGGCAGGGAGACCCAGTACTTC.

The rearrangement links TRBV4-1 to TRBJ2-7; the D gene is possibly TRBD2 (6 bases). The CDR3 is 16 amino acids. The V and J ends lost 5 bases and 1 base respectively, with 18 bases between them. Germline loops: CDR1 MGHRA, CDR2 YSYEKL. The CDR3 spells CASSDRTTWRSYEQYF. The CDR3 nucleotides are TGCGCCAGCAGCGATCGGACTACATGGAGGTCCTACGAGCAGTACTTC.

This chain connects TRBV5-1 to TRBJ2-2; 9 nucleotides line up with TRBD2. V dropped 0 bases and J dropped 2; count of bases not matched to a gene: 5. Germline lookup yields CDR1 SGHRS and CDR2 YFSETQ. CDR3 length: 17 residues. The CDR3 DNA is TGCGCCAGCAGCTTGGCCCCTAGCGGGATCAACACCGGGGAGCTGTTTTTT. This codes for CASSLAPSGINTGELFF.

The rearrangement links TRBV5-4 to TRBJ2-5; D may be TRBD2 (5 bases). CDR1 and CDR2 (germline): SGHNT, YYREEE (reference sequence). V lost 4 bases to trimming and J lost 0 bases, with 10 bases between them. The CDR3 is 14 amino acids. CDR3 nucleotide sequence: TGTGCCAGCAGCCTGCTGGACTACCAAGAGACCCAGTACTTC. The encoded protein is CASSLLDYQETQYF.

V and J are TRBV10-3 and TRBJ1-5; 8 nucleotides line up with TRBD1. CDR3 length: 13 amino acids. Germline V lookup: CDR1 ENHRY, CDR2 SYGVKD. V was pared by 6 bases and J by 5 bases, with 3 bases of the junction left unmatched. DNA for the CDR3: TGTGCCATCAGAACAGGGGGAGATCAGCCCCAGCATTTT. Its protein product is CAIRTGGDQPQHF.

The chain couples TRBV9 to TRBJ2-2; D remains ambiguous. This CDR3 has 15 amino acids. CDR1 and CDR2 (germline): SGDLS, YYNGEE. Trimming left V 0 bases short and J 3 bases short, with 9 bases between. Here the CDR3 reads CASSVGGGDTGELFF. The CDR3 coding sequence is TGTGCCAGCAGCGTAGGAGGCGGTGACACCGGGGAGCTGTTTTTT.

CDR3 in amino acids: CASSRTGGLDTEAFF. The CDR3 DNA is TGTGCCAGCAGTCGGACAGGGGGCTTGGACACTGAAGCTTTCTTT. The chain is built from TRBV6-1 and TRBJ1-1, with 11 bases fitting TRBD1. This CDR3 spans 15 amino acids. The V and J ends lost 5 bases and 3 bases, in that order; junction bases with no gene match: 5. Germline V gene data show CDR1 as MNHNS and CDR2 as SASEGT.

The chain employs TRBV7-2 and TRBJ1-5; TRBD1 might be the D (5 bases). The V and J ends lost 5 bases and 3 bases respectively, with 17 bases between them. CDR1 SGHTA and CDR2 FQGNSA come from the germline V gene. This CDR3 has 16 amino acids. CDR3 coding DNA: TGTGCCAGCAGCCCCCGGGGGGATATGGTCAATCAGCCCCAGCATTTT. Protein: CASSPRGDMVNQPQHF.

The chain links TRBV7-9 to TRBJ2-2; D is ambiguous. The germline V and J ends were trimmed by 5 bases and 2 bases, with 15 bases remaining between them. Germline V gene sequence: CDR1 SEHNR, CDR2 FQNEAQ (reference sequence). The CDR3 has 16 residues. The CDR3 loop is CASSHAVGGNTGELFF. The CDR3 DNA reads TGTGCCAGCAGCCATGCGGTTGGTGGAAACACCGGGGAGCTGTTTTTT.

The CDR3 DNA follows: TGTGCCAGCAGACCAGTCATCTCTGGAAACACCATATATTTT. Its translation is CASRPVISGNTIYF. The genes are TRBV6-5 and TRBJ1-3; D is unclear. The V and J ends lost 6 bases and 0 bases respectively, with 9 bases between them. CDR1 and CDR2 (germline): MNHEY, SVGAGI. The CDR3 is 14 residues long.